The following is a TCR beta chain sequence with its context. The data belong to a study of regulatory T cells in long-lasting Graves disease. The germline CDR1 and CDR2 sequences are SEHNR and FQNEAQ (reference sequence). The CDR3 sequence is 18 residues long. Between the trimmed V and J ends, which lost 4 bases and 0 bases, there was a span of 19 bases. Researchers made TCR beta libraries by using iRepertoire HTBI primers and running Arm-PCR on CDR3 regions. TCRdb recomputed calls from the multiplex PCR reads with MiXCR, one row per CDR3 protein. The sample consists of roughly 560,000 distinct CDR3 sequences, 15% to 20% of them appearing once. Sample time point: newly diagnosed GD, antithyroid drugs for less than 3 months. Following extraction of RNA from PBMCs, that RNA was used to make the TCR library. These data are also associated with another study on T cells in Graves' hyperthyroidism and ophthalmopathy. From that second work: On the basis of clinical symptoms, serum thyroxine and TRAb, thyroid ultrasound and orbital computed tomography, diagnoses were made.

The sequence was obtained from a woman aged 35 to 60 with Graves disease. V and J are TRBV7-9 and TRBJ2-1; possible D gene TRBD1, 5 bases. The input for sequencing was peripheral blood mononuclear cells (PBMCs), taken at new diagnosis, from a patient treated with antithyroid drugs. The DNA for the CDR3 is TGTGCCAGCAGCTCACCCTGGACATCTAGAAACTCCTACAATGAGCAGTTCTTC. It codes for CASSSPWTSRNSYNEQFF.